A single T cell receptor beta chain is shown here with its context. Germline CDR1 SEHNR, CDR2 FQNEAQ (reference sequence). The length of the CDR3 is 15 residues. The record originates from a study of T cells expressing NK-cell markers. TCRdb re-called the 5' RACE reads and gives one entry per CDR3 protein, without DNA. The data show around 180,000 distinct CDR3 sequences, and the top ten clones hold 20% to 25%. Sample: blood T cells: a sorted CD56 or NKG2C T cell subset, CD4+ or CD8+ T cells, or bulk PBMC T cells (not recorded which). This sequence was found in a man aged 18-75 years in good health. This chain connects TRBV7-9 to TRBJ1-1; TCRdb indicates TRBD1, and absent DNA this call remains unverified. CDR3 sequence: CASSLGVLPNTEAFF.